These 18 T cell receptor beta chains share one sample of origin, sequenced in a study of OX40 agonist ivuxolimab in advanced cancers. Library creation used the immunoSEQ multiplex PCR assay. TCRdb's version of the immuneACCESS table is confined to in-frame rearrangements and falls short of the full clone set. An unresolved V gene accounts for under half of the shortfall where checked; the remainder is of unknown origin. Present in this sample are about 40,000 clones, 70% to 90% of which were seen just once. The top ten constitute more than 13% of the sample. The specimen comprised CD4+ or CD8+ T cells sorted from blood, sampled in a trial of the OX40 agonist ivuxolimab. The receptors were gathered from an adult with an advanced solid tumor such as melanoma, head and neck, liver or kidney cancer.

This clone has only a few counts. This chain links TRBV4-1 with TRBJ1-1, with unresolved D. CDR3 size: 14 residues. V was cut by 1 base and J by 4 bases, with 10 bases left in between. CDR1 MGHRA and CDR2 YSYEKL come from the germline V gene. This chain's CDR3 is CASSQAQVITEAFF. In DNA form, the CDR3 reads TGCGCCAGCAGCCAAGCGCAGGTTATCACTGAAGCTTTCTTT.

This chain uses TRBV7-3 with TRBJ2-1, with D tentatively TRBD1 or TRBD2 (5 bases each). V was clipped by 5 bases and J by 8 bases, with 16 bases between them. The CDR3 covers 14 residues. Germline V gene sequence: CDR1 SGHTA, CDR2 FQGTGA. CDR3 DNA sequence: TGTGCCAGCAGCCCCATTGGCCGGGACCATGAGCAGTTCTTC. This gives the protein CASSPIGRDHEQFF.

Here the CDR3 DNA reads TGTGCCAGCAGCTTGCCGGGACTGTCAAACGAGCAGTACTTC. As protein: CASSLPGLSNEQYF. The V call is TRBV5-5, the J call TRBJ2-7; D is possibly TRBD2 (6 bases). The germline V gene has CDR1 SGHKS and CDR2 YYEKEE (reference sequence). There are 14 residues in the CDR3. The V and J ends lost 1 base and 5 bases respectively, with 13 bases between them.

This chain connects TRBV27 to TRBJ2-3, with TRBD1 as a possible D gene (5 bases). Germline V gene data show CDR1 as MNHEY and CDR2 as SMNVEV (reference sequence). Trimming shortened V by 6 bases and J by 4 bases, and 14 bases separated the two germline ends. This CDR3 region has 14 residues. The CDR3 sequence is CASRLAGSSDTQYF. In DNA, the CDR3 is TGTGCCAGCAGGCTCGCAGGGTCATCAGATACGCAGTATTTT.

CDR3 in DNA: TGCGCCAGCAGCCATAAACCCCGGGACAGATACACCGGGGAGCTGTTTTTT. This gives the protein CASSHKPRDRYTGELFF. The genes are TRBV5-1 and TRBJ2-2, with 7 bases identical to TRBD1. Looked up from germline, CDR1 is SGHRS and CDR2 is YFSETQ. Unmatched junction bases numbered 12, after V lost 4 bases and J lost 3 bases. This CDR3 has 17 amino acids.

J is TRBJ2-1 and V is TRBV6-5; D perhaps matches TRBD2 (5 bases). The CDR3 is made up of 14 amino acids. CDR1 and CDR2 from the germline V gene are MNHEY and SVGAGI. The V end lost 2 bases, the J end lost 5 bases, and 10 bases lay between the germline ends. CDR3 amino acids: CASSYGERHNEQFF. The CDR3 bases are TGTGCCAGCAGTTACGGCGAGCGGCACAATGAGCAGTTCTTC.

The gene calls are TRBV13 and TRBJ1-1, with 8 bases fitting TRBD1. Trimming took 5 bases from V and 1 from J; bases not matched to a gene: 6. There are 15 residues in the CDR3. CDR1 is PRHDT, CDR2 FYEKMQ, per germline (reference sequence). The CDR3 protein is CASSPLGQGNTEAFF. DNA of the CDR3: TGTGCCAGCAGCCCCTTAGGACAGGGGAACACTGAAGCTTTCTTT.

This chain connects TRBV5-4 to TRBJ2-2; D remains ambiguous. The ends were cut back, 0 bases at V and 1 base at J, with 4 bases in the middle. This CDR3 has 14 amino acids. The germline V gene encodes CDR1 SGHNT and CDR2 YYREEE (reference sequence). CDR3 loop: CASSLVENTGELFF. The CDR3 DNA reads as TGTGCCAGCAGCTTGGTGGAGAACACCGGGGAGCTGTTTTTT.

V is TRBV5-4 and J is TRBJ2-5; a possible D gene is TRBD1 (6 bases). The CDR3 has 14 residues. The V end lost 2 bases, the J end lost 5 bases, and 13 bases lay between the germline ends. The germline V gene has CDR1 SGHNT and CDR2 YYREEE (reference sequence). DNA for the CDR3: TGTGCCAGCAGCTTATCGACAGGCCCGGAGACCCAGTACTTC. Protein sequence: CASSLSTGPETQYF.

V gene TRBV9 combines with J gene TRBJ1-2, with a weak D call TRBD1 (5 bases). The V end was cut by 0 bases, the J end by 2 bases, with 8 bases between. This CDR3 is 14 amino acids long. CDR1 is SGDLS and CDR2 is YYNGEE in the germline V gene. In nucleotides, the CDR3 is TGTGCCAGCAGCGTAGTGGCAGGGAACTATGGCTACACCTTC. It translates to CASSVVAGNYGYTF.

The chain recombines TRBV25-1 with TRBJ2-7; D could derive from TRBD1 or TRBD2 (5 bases each). V was pared by 7 bases and J by 6 bases, with 16 bases between. This CDR3 contains 13 residues. The germline V gene has CDR1 MGHDK and CDR2 SYGVNS. The CDR3, as DNA: TGTGCCAGCACGGCCGGGACCGTCTTCGAGCAGTACTTC. Its translation: CASTAGTVFEQYF.

The V gene is TRBV6-1, the J gene TRBJ2-2, with TRBD1 matching 7 bases. This CDR3 has 12 residues. The V and J ends lost 8 bases and 5 bases, in that order; junction bases with no gene match: 2. CDR1 and CDR2 (germline): MNHNS, SASEGT. In nucleotides, the CDR3 is TGTGCCAGCGCAGGGGGAACCGGGGAGCTGTTTTTT. Translating gives CASAGGTGELFF.

The V and J genes are TRBV4-1 and TRBJ1-1; 8 bases match TRBD1. V trimming: 4 bases; J trimming: 2 bases; junction bases outside the gene matches: 6. From germline, CDR1 is MGHRA and CDR2 YSYEKL. The CDR3 has 15 residues. The CDR3 DNA sequence: TGCGCCAGCAGCCCGAGACAGGGGATCAACACTGAAGCTTTCTTT. Protein sequence: CASSPRQGINTEAFF.

The chain has TRBV28 and TRBJ1-1; D remains ambiguous. CDR3 length equals 14 residues. Between the trimmed V and J ends, which lost 6 bases and 0 bases, there was a span of 11 bases. Per the germline V gene, CDR1 is MDHEN and CDR2 is SYDVKM. In DNA form, the CDR3 reads TGTGCCAGCAGAAGGGCCTACTTGAACACTGAAGCTTTCTTT. It is translated as CASRRAYLNTEAFF.

The rearrangement links TRBV13 to TRBJ2-1, with 7 bases fitting TRBD2. The CDR3 consists of 15 residues. Unmatched junction bases numbered 4, after V lost 1 base and J lost 4 bases. Germline V CDR1 and CDR2: PRHDT, FYEKMQ (reference sequence). The DNA of the CDR3 is TGTGCCAGCAGCTTAGTTTCTAGCGGATACAATGAGCAGTTCTTC. Its protein is CASSLVSSGYNEQFF.

The chain links TRBV5-6 to TRBJ1-1; tentatively, D is TRBD1 (5 bases). The V end lost 2 bases, the J end lost 1 base, and 6 bases lay between the germline ends. CDR1 is SGHDT and CDR2 is YYEEEE in the germline V gene. The CDR3 extends over 13 amino acids. CDR3 residues: CASSFQGNTEAFF. The CDR3 coding sequence is TGTGCCAGCAGCTTTCAGGGGAACACTGAAGCTTTCTTT. Drawing the rest from reference TRBV5-6 and TRBJ1-1, the complete variable domain is DAGVTQSPTHLIKTRGQQVTLRCSPKSGHDTVSWYQQALGQGPQFIFQYYEEEERQRGNFPDRFSGHQFPNYSSELNVNALLLGDSALYLCASSFQGNTEAFFGQGTRLTVV.

This clone was counted a few times. The CDR3 coding sequence is TGTGCCAGCAGTCCGGACATTTACGAGCAGTACTTC. It translates to CASSPDIYEQYF. V usage is TRBV6-5 and J usage is TRBJ2-7; D is possibly TRBD1 (5 bases). Germline V gene sequence: CDR1 MNHEY, CDR2 SVGAGI. This CDR3 spans 12 amino acids. Deletions cut 5 bases from V and 4 bases from J, with 9 bases between.

The chain uses TRBV28 and TRBJ1-1; D ambiguous. This CDR3 has 14 amino acids. With 8 bases removed from V and 1 base from J, the gap between germline ends came to 14 bases. Germline values: CDR1 MDHEN, CDR2 SYDVKM. This CDR3 is CASDRMDGNTEAFF. The DNA of the CDR3 is TGTGCCAGCGACCGTATGGATGGGAACACTGAAGCTTTCTTT.